The entry that follows covers one TCR beta chain sequence. V was pared by 7 bases and J by 5 bases, with 17 bases of the junction left unmatched. The germline V gene encodes CDR1 MNHEY and CDR2 SMNVEV (reference sequence). This CDR3 region has 18 residues. Study processing details: Estimation of nucleated cell counts relied on the amplification of reference gene primers. Here immunoSEQ multiplex PCR was the method, and the copy in TCRdb shows in-frame clones only, minus some. V and J calls and clone size are as listed in that table; D and trimming were resolved from the DNA. This sample has 200,000 to 250,000 clones, with over 75% found just once. The data stem from a study of blood T cell repertoires in COVID-19.

Sequencing input: peripheral blood. The sequence was obtained from a man aged 50-59 years with acute or convalescent COVID-19. V gene TRBV27 combines with J gene TRBJ2-2; 9 bases agree with TRBD1. The CDR3 loop reads CASTPWGQGGSFTGELFF. DNA for the CDR3: TGTGCCAGCACCCCATGGGGACAGGGAGGATCGTTTACCGGGGAGCTGTTTTTT.